The 23 T cell receptor beta chains below were found in one sample sequenced in a study of shared clonotypes between healthy human individuals. Measured with immunoSEQ multiplex PCR; TCRdb has only the in-frame clones, and not every one. The sample holds roughly 680,000 clones, over 60% seen once. The sequenced material came from memory CD4+ T cells sorted from blood. Subset denoted: CD45RA-negative fraction. Receptors originate from a woman in her twenties or thirties in good health.

The gene calls are TRBV15 and TRBJ2-4; no definite D call. The germline V gene encodes CDR1 LNHNV and CDR2 YYDKDF (reference sequence). V was cut by 0 bases and J by 9 bases, with 6 bases left in between. The CDR3 spans 12 residues. The CDR3 protein is CATSRDGTIQYF. CDR3 in DNA: TGTGCCACCAGCAGAGATGGTACCATTCAGTACTTC.

This clone appeared many times. V is TRBV19 and J is TRBJ1-1; D is possibly TRBD1 (6 bases). Per germline, CDR1 LNHDA and CDR2 SQIVND (reference sequence). Trimming removed 4 bases at V and 6 bases at J, with 15 bases between. This CDR3 has 14 amino acids. The CDR3 DNA reads as TGTGCCAGTAGTAGTAACAGGGTAGGACCTGAAGCTTTCTTT. This gives the protein CASSSNRVGPEAFF.

The chain has TRBV28 and TRBJ2-3; 7 bases are a match to TRBD2. Germline values: CDR1 MDHEN, CDR2 SYDVKM. V shed 6 bases and J 1 base; nucleotides not matched to a gene: 13. The CDR3 has 17 amino acids. The CDR3 region has the DNA TGTGCCAGCAGCACCGCCCCTAGCGGACCACGCACAGATACGCAGTATTTT. This codes for CASSTAPSGPRTDTQYF.

The V and J genes are TRBV28 and TRBJ2-7; TRBD2 matches 11 bases. Germline CDR1 MDHEN, CDR2 SYDVKM. V shed 3 bases and J 6 bases; nucleotides not matched to a gene: 7. The CDR3 covers 15 residues. CDR3 protein: CASSFYSGRALEQYF. CDR3 in DNA: TGTGCCAGCAGTTTTTATAGCGGGAGGGCCCTCGAGCAGTACTTC. The full variable domain, completed using reference TRBV28 and TRBJ2-7, is DVKVTQSSRYLVKRTGEKVFLECVQDMDHENMFWYRQDPGLGLRLIYFSYDVKMKEKGDIPEGYSVSREKKERFSLILESASTNQTSMYLCASSFYSGRALEQYFGPGTRLTVT.

The V and J genes are TRBV6-6 and TRBJ2-5; TRBD1 or TRBD2 may be the D gene (5 bases each). This CDR3 spans 14 amino acids. Trimming removed 5 bases at V and 5 bases at J, with 15 bases between. Germline assignment: CDR1 MNHNY and CDR2 SVGAGI (reference sequence). The CDR3 coding sequence is TGTGCCAGCAGTCGACCGGGACCTTCGGAGACCCAGTACTTC. Residues: CASSRPGPSETQYF.

This clone has only a few counts. The chain recombines TRBV7-2 with TRBJ1-4, with TRBD1 matching over 10 bases. Trimming at V came to 5 bases and at J to 7 bases, leaving 7 bases not matched to a gene. Germline assignment: CDR1 SGHTA and CDR2 FQGNSA. This CDR3 is 15 amino acids long. This chain's CDR3 is CASSTLTGGGEKLFF. For the CDR3, the DNA is TGTGCCAGCAGCACCTTGACAGGGGGCGGTGAAAAACTGTTTTTT.

The sample holds many counts of this clone. The genes are TRBV10-3 and TRBJ2-1; D is possibly TRBD2 (6 bases). This CDR3 comprises 17 residues. The germline V gene has CDR1 ENHRY and CDR2 SYGVKD. V was cut by 2 bases and J by 7 bases, with 21 bases left in between. CDR3 residues: CAISETRVTVGGNEQFF. The CDR3 DNA is TGTGCCATCAGTGAGACTCGAGTAACAGTCGGGGGAAATGAGCAGTTCTTC.

V usage is TRBV19 and J usage is TRBJ1-1, with TRBD1 as a possible D gene (5 bases). Per the germline V gene, CDR1 is LNHDA and CDR2 is SQIVND (reference sequence). The CDR3 loop spans 14 amino acids. V was clipped by 6 bases and J by 2 bases, with 13 bases between them. CDR3 sequence reads: CASSSGQVNTEAFF. CDR3 in DNA: TGTGCCAGTAGCTCGGGGCAGGTAAACACTGAAGCTTTCTTT.

This chain links TRBV6-4 with TRBJ2-1; D possibly uses TRBD1 or TRBD2 (5 bases each). This CDR3 has 17 amino acids. The germline V gene encodes CDR1 MRHNA and CDR2 SNTAGT. Trimming took 5 bases from V and 6 from J, leaving 23 bases between them. CDR3 sequence: CASSRTRGTAGLNEQFF. CDR3 in DNA: TGTGCCAGCAGTCGAACCCGTGGGACCGCCGGACTCAATGAGCAGTTCTTC.

This clone was seen just once. J is TRBJ2-7 and V is TRBV6-5; no definite D call. CDR1 is MNHEY and CDR2 is SVGAGI in the germline V gene. V lost 3 bases and J 2 bases, leaving 17 bases between the germline ends. The CDR3 is made up of 16 amino acids. This CDR3 is CASSYSFGSDPYEQYF. CDR3 in DNA: TGTGCCAGCAGTTATTCCTTCGGCAGCGACCCCTACGAGCAGTACTTC.

A few counts support this clone. The chain links TRBV5-1 to TRBJ1-1; D is unclear. Germline CDR1 reads SGHRS; CDR2 reads YFSETQ. The germline V and J ends were trimmed by 0 bases and 4 bases, with 7 bases remaining between them. This CDR3 region has 13 residues. CDR3 DNA: TGCGCCAGCAGCTTGGGGGGTAGCACTGAAGCTTTCTTT. Protein product: CASSLGGSTEAFF.

This rearrangement joins TRBV11-3 to TRBJ2-1; TRBD1 aligns across 12 bases. The CDR3 extends over 15 amino acids. V shed 4 bases and J 9 bases; nucleotides not matched to a gene: 7. Germline V gives CDR1 SGHNT, CDR2 YENEEA. The CDR3 coding sequence is TGTGCCAGCAGCTCGCCGGGACAGGGGGCGGCTGAGCAGTTCTTC. Its translation is CASSSPGQGAAEQFF.

The chain couples TRBV11-2 to TRBJ2-7; TRBD2 matches 8 bases. J gave up 1 base and V 2 bases, and 1 base lay outside the gene matches. CDR1 is SGHAT, CDR2 FQNNGV, per germline. The CDR3 is 14 amino acids. The CDR3 nucleotides read TGTGCCAGCAGCTTAACTAGCGGTTCCTACGAGCAGTACTTC. Protein product: CASSLTSGSYEQYF.

For this clone: Other DNA sequences in the sample encode the same CDR3. This CDR3 reads CSVVGQTYEQYF. The CDR3 DNA sequence: TGCAGCGTTGTAGGTCAGACCTACGAGCAGTACTTC. This sequence joins TRBV29-1 and TRBJ2-7; D unclear. Germline lookup yields CDR1 SQVTM and CDR2 ANQGSEA. The germline V and J ends were trimmed by 4 bases and 2 bases, with 9 bases remaining between them. This CDR3 comprises 12 residues.

This clone occurred once. CDR3 sequence reads: CASSLEGLRARHEQYF. The CDR3 region has the DNA TGTGCCAGCAGCTTGGAGGGGCTTAGAGCACGCCACGAGCAGTACTTC. The chain carries TRBV5-6 and TRBJ2-7, with D maybe TRBD1 (5 bases). The V gene's germline CDR1 is SGHDT and CDR2 YYEEEE. Trimming removed 0 bases at V and 5 bases at J, with 18 bases between. CDR3 length: 16 amino acids.

This CDR3 is CASSRSTVDFASEQYF. The CDR3 DNA sequence: TGCGCCAGCAGCCGCTCCACTGTGGACTTCGCGAGTGAGCAGTACTTC. The V and J genes are TRBV4-1 and TRBJ2-7; the D gene is possibly TRBD2 (5 bases). The CDR3 covers 16 residues. V was cut by 4 bases and J by 7 bases, with 23 bases left in between. The V gene's germline CDR1 is MGHRA and CDR2 YSYEKL.

This chain connects TRBV2 to TRBJ1-2; tentatively, D is TRBD1 (5 bases). There are 15 residues in the CDR3. The germline gives CDR1 SNHLY, CDR2 FYNNEI. Trimming removed 8 bases from V and 4 bases from J, with 20 bases in between. CDR3 loop: CASALTARDFYGYTF. The CDR3 coding sequence is TGTGCCAGCGCGTTGACCGCGCGGGACTTCTATGGCTACACCTTC.

J is TRBJ1-4 and V is TRBV2; 7 nucleotides agree with TRBD1. This CDR3 is built from 15 residues. Germline CDR1 is SNHLY and CDR2 is FYNNEI. Germline trimming cut 6 bases from V and 3 bases from J; bases unmatched to any gene: 7. The CDR3 region has the DNA TGTGCCAGCAGGATGGAGGGGGCAGCTAATGAAAAACTGTTTTTT. As protein: CASRMEGAANEKLFF.

This rearrangement joins TRBV6-6 to TRBJ2-1; perhaps TRBD2 as D (6 bases). This CDR3 spans 14 amino acids. Germline V lookup: CDR1 MNHNY, CDR2 SVGAGI (reference sequence). The V end lost 5 bases, the J end lost 8 bases, and 16 bases lay between the germline ends. Here the CDR3 DNA reads TGTGCCAGCAGTCTCCCTCCCATAGCGGATGAGCAGTTCTTC. It specifies CASSLPPIADEQFF.

The chain uses TRBV7-9 and TRBJ1-1, with unresolved D. The V gene's germline CDR1 is SEHNR and CDR2 FQNEAQ (reference sequence). V lost 7 bases and J lost 0, with 12 bases in between. There are 14 residues in the CDR3. As DNA, the CDR3 is TGTGCCAGCACCCCTCGGGGAATGAACACTGAAGCTTTCTTT. Translated, it gives CASTPRGMNTEAFF.

Ten or more counts support this clone. One end of the junction is discordant with germline, which a read error may explain. The chain couples TRBV11-2 to TRBJ2-7; no clear D gene. From germline, CDR1 is SGHAT and CDR2 FQNNGV. This CDR3 comprises 12 residues. DNA of the CDR3: TGTGCCAGCAGCGTAGACGGGTACGAGCAGTACTTC. Its protein product is CASSVDGYEQYF.

The J gene is TRBJ1-2, the V gene TRBV10-3; tentative D call: TRBD1 (5 bases). V shed 4 bases and J shed 8 bases, with 14 bases lying between them. The CDR3 runs 13 residues. Looked up from germline, CDR1 is ENHRY and CDR2 is SYGVKD. The CDR3 coding sequence is TGTGCCATCAGTGCTGGGAGGGGAGAGGGCTACACCTTC. Translating gives CAISAGRGEGYTF.

The V call is TRBV19, the J call TRBJ1-4; D is unresolved. The length of the CDR3 is 15 residues. Germline CDR1 reads LNHDA; CDR2 reads SQIVND (reference sequence). Trimming stripped 5 bases from V and 5 bases from J, with 15 bases between. This chain's CDR3 is CASSLIQDINEKLFF. In DNA, the CDR3 is TGTGCCAGTAGTCTAATCCAAGACATCAATGAAAAACTGTTTTTT.